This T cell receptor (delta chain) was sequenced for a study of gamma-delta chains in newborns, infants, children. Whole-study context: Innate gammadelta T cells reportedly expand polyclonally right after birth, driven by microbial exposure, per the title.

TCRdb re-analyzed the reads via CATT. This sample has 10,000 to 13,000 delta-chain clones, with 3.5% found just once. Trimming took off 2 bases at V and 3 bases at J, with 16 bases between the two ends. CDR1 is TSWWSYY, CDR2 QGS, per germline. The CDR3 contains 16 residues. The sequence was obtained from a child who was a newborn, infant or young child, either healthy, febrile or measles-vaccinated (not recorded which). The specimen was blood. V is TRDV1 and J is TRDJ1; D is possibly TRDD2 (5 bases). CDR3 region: CALGEGLLHDPDKLIF. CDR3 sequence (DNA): TGTGCTCTTGGGGAAGGCCTTCTCCATGATCCCGATAAACTCATCTTT.